Given below is one T cell receptor beta chain in context. Per the authors' pipeline: Amplification of reference gene primers was used by the study to estimate nucleated cell counts. The method was immunoSEQ multiplex PCR; TCRdb's version includes in-frame clones alone and lacks a portion of them. V, J and clone size are taken as reported in that table, and D and trimming were inferred from the DNA itself. The table has about 180,000 clones, over 60% seen once. These data originate in a study of blood T cell repertoires in COVID-19. V gave up 4 bases and J gave up 4 bases, with 15 bases separating them. The CDR3 has 15 amino acids. Germline CDR1 and CDR2: SNHLY and FYNNEI.

The sample consisted of peripheral blood. This receptor was taken from a woman between 65 and 79 years old with acute or convalescent COVID-19. The chain recombines TRBV2 with TRBJ2-3; possible D gene TRBD2, 6 bases. CDR3 sequence reads: CASSVSGSIADTQYF. In DNA, the CDR3 is TGTGCCAGCAGTGTTTCCGGGAGTATAGCAGATACGCAGTATTTT.